These 13 T cell receptor beta chains were sequenced from one sample in a study of control samples from healthy donors and cancer patients. Assay used: immunoSEQ multiplex PCR; TCRdb lists only in-frame clones, some missing. The repertoire holds tens of thousands of clones, with about 87% as singletons. Specimen: PBMCs. All receptors come from a woman in her 50s with head and neck cancer.

This chain uses TRBV12-3 or TRBV12-4 with TRBJ2-7, with 8 positions matching TRBD1. With V trimmed by 7 bases and J by 4 bases, 6 bases remained unmatched. This CDR3 spans 13 amino acids. CDR3 amino acids: CASTADRAYEQYF. In DNA form, the CDR3 reads TGTGCCAGCACCGCGGACAGGGCTTACGAGCAGTACTTC.

The genes are TRBV7-2 and TRBJ1-1; possibly TRBD1 for D (6 bases). The CDR3 totals 15 residues. Germline V gene data show CDR1 as SGHTA and CDR2 as FQGNSA. V lost 4 bases and J 0 bases, leaving 12 bases between the germline ends. Written as DNA, the CDR3 is TGTGCCAGCAGCTCGCCGGGACACCTGAACACTGAAGCTTTCTTT. This sequence encodes CASSSPGHLNTEAFF. Using reference TRBV7-2 and TRBJ1-1 for the parts outside the CDR3, the full variable domain is GAGVSQSPSNKVTEKGKDVELRCDPISGHTALYWYRQSLGQGLEFLIYFQGNSAPDKSGLPSDRFSAERTGGSVSTLTIQRTQQEDSAVYLCASSSPGHLNTEAFFGQGTRLTVV.

The genes are TRBV19 and TRBJ1-2, with a possible D match to TRBD1 (5 bases). Germline V CDR1 and CDR2: LNHDA, SQIVND (reference sequence). Deletions cut 3 bases from V and 2 bases from J, with 10 bases between. The CDR3 contains 14 residues. In nucleotides, the CDR3 is TGTGCCAGTAGTATGGGACCGGCGAACTATGGCTACACCTTC. Its protein is CASSMGPANYGYTF.

The chain carries TRBV6-5 and TRBJ2-7; no firm D call. Trimming pared 9 bases from V and 0 bases from J, leaving 18 bases between. Germline CDR1 is MNHEY and CDR2 is SVGAGI. This CDR3 contains 15 residues. The CDR3: CASLPTAFPSYEQYF. Here the CDR3 DNA reads TGTGCCAGTCTTCCTACAGCATTCCCCTCCTACGAGCAGTACTTC.

V gene TRBV3-1 (or the pseudogene TRBV3-2) combines with J gene TRBJ1-4; D might be TRBD1 (5 bases). Trimming took off 4 bases at V and 7 bases at J, with 19 bases between the two ends. The CDR3 has 16 residues. Germline assignment: CDR1 LGHDT and CDR2 YNNKEL (reference sequence). The DNA for the CDR3 is TGTGCCAGCAGCCCCTTACGACGGGGGGGGACTGAAAAACTGTTTTTT. Protein: CASSPLRRGGTEKLFF.

The chain recombines TRBV4-2 with TRBJ2-3; D remains unclear. CDR1 and CDR2 (germline): LGHNA, YNFKEQ. The CDR3 contains 16 residues. V shed 0 bases and J shed 4 bases, with 14 bases lying between them. The CDR3: CASSQDRVFGADTQYF. CDR3 DNA: TGTGCCAGCAGCCAAGATCGAGTTTTTGGAGCAGATACGCAGTATTTT.

V is TRBV5-1 and J is TRBJ2-7; 8 bases agree with TRBD1. CDR3 size: 15 residues. With V trimmed by 5 bases and J by 6 bases, 13 bases remained unmatched. Germline assignment: CDR1 SGHRS and CDR2 YFSETQ. The CDR3 region is CASRLRTGQAGEQYF. The CDR3 nucleotides are TGCGCCAGCAGGCTGCGTACGGGACAGGCGGGCGAGCAGTACTTC.

The rearrangement links TRBV5-5 to TRBJ1-3; 9 bases match TRBD1. V was pared by 2 bases and J by 2 bases, with 2 bases of the junction left unmatched. CDR1 and CDR2 (germline): SGHKS, YYEKEE (reference sequence). This CDR3 region has 15 residues. The CDR3 sequence: CASSLRTGAGNTIYF. CDR3 coding DNA: TGTGCCAGCAGCTTACGGACAGGGGCTGGAAACACCATATATTTT.

The chain employs TRBV16 and TRBJ2-7; the match to TRBD2 covers 8 bases. CDR3 size: 15 residues. The ends lost 2 bases at V and 5 bases at J; junction bases unmatched: 8. From germline, CDR1 is KGHSY and CDR2 FQNENV. CDR3 bases: TGTGCCAGCAGCCAACCTGGGACTAGTCTCAACGAGCAGTACTTC. It specifies CASSQPGTSLNEQYF. The variable domain in full, completed from reference TRBV16 and TRBJ2-7, reads GEEVAQTPKHLVRGEGQKAKLYCAPIKGHSYVFWYQQVLKNEFKFLISFQNENVFDETGMPKERFSAKCLPNSPCSLEIQATKLEDSAVYFCASSQPGTSLNEQYFGPGTRLTVT.

V gene TRBV6-5 combines with J gene TRBJ1-1; D unresolved. The V and J ends lost 10 bases and 1 base respectively, with 16 bases between them. This CDR3 is built from 14 residues. The germline CDR1 and CDR2 sequences are MNHEY and SVGAGI. The CDR3 sequence is CATFTRGRNTEAFF. CDR3 nucleotide sequence: TGTGCCACCTTTACTCGTGGGAGGAACACTGAAGCTTTCTTT.

The genes are TRBV6-6 and TRBJ2-2; D is unclear. The V end was cut by 5 bases, the J end by 1 base, with 8 bases between. The CDR3 extends over 14 amino acids. CDR1 MNHNY and CDR2 SVGAGI come from the germline V gene (reference sequence). The CDR3 nucleotides read TGTGCCAGCAGTCTACAGCTGAACACCGGGGAGCTGTTTTTT. Translation: CASSLQLNTGELFF.

CDR3 nucleotide sequence: TGTGCCTGGAGTCCGACTCAAGGAGGGCTGGGGGGCTACACCTTC. Protein product: CAWSPTQGGLGGYTF. The chain carries TRBV30 and TRBJ1-2; D remains ambiguous. This CDR3 has 15 amino acids. The ends were cut back, 2 bases at V and 8 bases at J, with 21 bases in the middle. The germline V gene encodes CDR1 GTSNPN and CDR2 SVGIG (reference sequence).

The chain's CDR3 is CASSPTLWSWNEQFF. CDR3 in DNA: TGTGCCAGCAGCCCAACACTCTGGAGTTGGAATGAGCAGTTCTTC. The J gene is TRBJ2-1, the V gene TRBV6-2 or TRBV6-3; D unclear. Germline V CDR1 and CDR2: MNHEY, SVGEGT. V gave up 6 bases and J gave up 7 bases, with 19 bases separating them. The CDR3 has 15 amino acids.